The rows below give T cell receptor beta chains drawn from one sample of a study of T-cell memory formation after mild COVID-19. MiXCR, applied by TCRdb to the 5' RACE reads, yields one record per CDR3 protein. This table holds about 250,000 distinct CDR3 sequences, 15% found once. Sequencing was performed on PBMCs or a T cell subset sorted from them (not recorded which). The receptors originated from an adult woman who had mild COVID-19 (a few samples of this study predate the infection). Cell type and time point are not known. CDR3s leave out the opening cysteine and the closing phenylalanine or tryptophan.

>TRBV5-1|TRBJ2-3
ASSSRVDSTDTQY
>TRBV5-1|TRBJ2-1
ASSSLERAEQF
>TRBV20-1|TRBJ1-6
SARDTVTYNSPLH
>TRBV3-1|TRBJ2-7
ASSQEAKTSGYSSYEQY
>TRBV7-6|TRBJ2-4
ASAKLAVTNIQY
>TRBV6-2/TRBV6-3|TRBJ2-7
ASSSTTWGTYEQY
>TRBV20-1|TRBJ2-2
SARRDRGATNTGELF
>TRBV5-1|TRBJ2-7
ASRDRLYYEQY
>TRBV5-1|TRBJ2-3
ASSDIRDGDTQY
>TRBV28|TRBJ2-3
ASSLKVPDTQY
>TRBV12-3/TRBV12-4|TRBJ1-1
ASTTGVGAF
>TRBV7-8|TRBJ1-5
ASSLEVGVSNQPQH
>TRBV29-1|TRBJ1-2
SVTRGANYGYT
>TRBV2|TRBJ2-2
ASSHQTNSGELF
>TRBV14|TRBJ2-3
ASSQVPSGGLLTDTQY
>TRBV6-6|TRBJ2-5
ASGTGGGETQY
>TRBV24-1|TRBJ2-1
ATSERTRYNEQF
>TRBV5-1|TRBJ2-5
ASSLTPGSEETQY
>TRBV7-2|TRBJ1-2
ASSPGTGNRANYGYT
>TRBV5-1|TRBJ1-2
ASSLQGTTGYGYT
>TRBV29-1|TRBJ2-2
SVSTTNTGELF
>TRBV2|TRBJ2-6
ASSRDRVGVGANVLT
>TRBV9|TRBJ2-7
ASSVGGTAVFYEQY
>TRBV20-1|TRBJ1-2
SARAQVDYGYT
>TRBV29-1|TRBJ2-2
SVDSGSTGELF
>TRBV12-3/TRBV12-4|TRBJ2-7
ASSPTTGRTYEQY
>TRBV13|TRBJ2-7
ASSRSRYEQY
>TRBV5-1|TRBJ2-5
ASSLSPGEETQY
>TRBV7-8|TRBJ1-1
ASSLGETTTLVTEAF
>TRBV3-1|TRBJ2-7
ASSKLAGGPYEQY
>TRBV7-2|TRBJ2-7
ASSLRTSGTYEQY
>TRBV7-8|TRBJ2-1
ASSLGQVPRGNEQF
>TRBV7-2|TRBJ2-1
ASSPYRVYENEQF
>TRBV2|TRBJ1-2
ASSLYTGGKGYT
>TRBV6-2/TRBV6-3|TRBJ2-5
ASSDTGAAETQY
>TRBV11-2|TRBJ1-2
ASSPTQTYGYT
>TRBV4-1|TRBJ1-2
ASSQAVQAPYGYT
>TRBV4-1|TRBJ2-7
ASSQTGDRYYEQY
>TRBV19|TRBJ1-2
ASRASGLTRSDGYT
>TRBV7-2|TRBJ2-5
ASSLEGSGGYQTQY
>TRBV18|TRBJ1-2
ASSPTLHYGYT
>TRBV5-1|TRBJ1-5
ASSLKVDNQPQH
>TRBV4-2|TRBJ2-2
ASSQQGQGNTGELF
>TRBV11-2|TRBJ2-5
ASSRISGDQETQY
>TRBV29-1|TRBJ2-5
STQSPRGETQY
>TRBV7-3|TRBJ2-6
ASSLNIQGSLSGANVLT
>TRBV10-3|TRBJ2-5
AISGTRGTEETQY
>TRBV20-1|TRBJ2-3
SARRSGRADTQY
>TRBV6-5|TRBJ2-7
ASSYSRAGGSYEQY
>TRBV7-2|TRBJ1-1
ASSLVAQGHTEAF
>TRBV7-9|TRBJ2-7
ASSLLSQGEY
>TRBV7-9|TRBJ1-1
ASSPLGVVNTEAF
>TRBV5-1|TRBJ2-1
ASSGGLSENNEQF